Given below is one TCR beta chain in context. Clones were read by immunoSEQ multiplex PCR, and TCRdb kept only the in-frame ones, dropping some. Among more than 110,000 clones listed, about 80% were seen once. This sample was taken from a study of blood T cell repertoires in COVID-19. Study at large: Sources were T cells, B-cell-depleted T cells, or PBMCs; the material itself was cDNA or gDNA.

This TCR was recovered from a human donor in a cohort sampled during active COVID-19. Input material: peripheral blood.

CDR3 sequence (DNA): TGTGCCAGCAGCGTAGTTAGCGGGGGGGCAGATACGCAGTATTTT. Residues: CASSVVSGGADTQYF. J is TRBJ2-3 and V is TRBV9; 11 nucleotides align to TRBD2. This CDR3 has 15 amino acids. Germline V gene lookup returns CDR1 SGDLS and CDR2 YYNGEE. J gave up 4 bases and V 0 bases, and 1 base lay outside the gene matches.